The 2 T cell receptor beta chains below come from one sample, sequenced in a study of identical twins (dated by TCRdb to the mid-2010s). Libraries were built with 5' RACE. Sequencing was carried out with an Illumina HiSeq 2000. TCRdb applied fastp at Q25 and MiXCR to the public reads, then kept only in-frame beta chains. Every distinct CDR3 protein forms one entry, paired with its most common genes and DNA. The sample contains 300,000 to 400,000 distinct CDR3 sequences, around 12% of them found a single time. The ten largest clonotypes hold around 6.9% of the sample. The sample was also linked to a second study, of yellow fever vaccine responses in identical twins.

Sequences were obtained from CD8+ T cells sorted from blood. These receptors all come from a woman aged 18-29 years in good health.

The chain employs TRBV5-1 and TRBJ2-1, with no clear D. The CDR3 totals 14 residues. The germline CDR1 and CDR2 sequences are SGHRS and YFSETQ. CDR3 loop: CASGRSSSYNEQFF. The CDR3 nucleotides read TGCGCGAGTGGACGTTCCAGCTCCTACAATGAGCAGTTCTTC.

The chain links TRBV12-3 or TRBV12-4 to TRBJ1-2; weak D call: TRBD1 (6 bases). Trimming shortened V by 3 bases and J by 5 bases, and 16 bases separated the two germline ends. The CDR3 extends over 15 amino acids. The DNA of the CDR3 is TGTGCCAGCAGTTTGGGGACAAGAAACTATTATGGCTACACCTTC. This encodes CASSLGTRNYYGYTF.